One sample yielded the 32 T cell receptor beta chains listed below, sequenced in a study of blood T cell repertoires in COVID-19. Using immunoSEQ multiplex PCR, the repertoire was profiled, and TCRdb retains in-frame clones only, with some absent. The sample has 230,000 or so clones, about four fifths seen once. The sample consisted of PBMCs or T cells enriched from blood (not recorded which). Source of these receptors: a man between 50 and 59 years old who had recovered from COVID-19.

This rearrangement joins TRBV6-1 to TRBJ1-6; 7 positions agree with TRBD1. V lost 2 bases, J lost 7 bases, and 2 bases stayed unmatched. The CDR3 has 14 amino acids. Looked up from germline, CDR1 is MNHNS and CDR2 is SASEGT. The CDR3 loop reads CASSERDRNSPLHF. In nucleotides, the CDR3 is TGTGCCAGCAGTGAAAGGGACAGAAATTCACCCCTCCACTTT.

This chain connects TRBV19 to TRBJ2-2; tentative D call: TRBD1 (5 bases). This CDR3 comprises 14 residues. Germline values: CDR1 LNHDA, CDR2 SQIVND (reference sequence). The germline V and J ends were trimmed by 5 bases and 7 bases, with 14 bases remaining between them. The CDR3 DNA follows: TGTGCCAGTAGTTTCGGCAGGGTAGTCGGGGAGCTGTTTTTT. It encodes CASSFGRVVGELFF.

The rearrangement uses TRBV27 and TRBJ2-7; perhaps TRBD2 as D (6 bases). CDR3 length: 16 amino acids. The V end lost 3 bases, the J end lost 0 bases, and 15 bases lay between the germline ends. Per the germline V gene, CDR1 is MNHEY and CDR2 is SMNVEV (reference sequence). CDR3 amino acids: CASSFSASVSSYEQYF. CDR3 nucleotides: TGTGCCAGCAGTTTCAGCGCTAGCGTCAGCTCCTACGAGCAGTACTTC.

V and J are TRBV4-1 and TRBJ2-2; D remains unclear. This CDR3 comprises 13 residues. V lost 1 base and J lost 6, with 6 bases in between. The germline CDR1 and CDR2 sequences are MGHRA and YSYEKL. CDR3 protein: CASSQVLSGELFF. The CDR3 nucleotides are TGCGCCAGCAGCCAAGTCTTGTCCGGGGAGCTGTTTTTT.

The rearrangement uses TRBV6-4 and TRBJ2-3; possible D gene TRBD1, 5 bases. Looked up from germline, CDR1 is MRHNA and CDR2 is SNTAGT. V lost 4 bases, J lost 5 bases, and 13 bases lay in between. This CDR3 contains 14 residues. The CDR3 reads CASSAQGWRDTQYF. DNA for the CDR3: TGTGCCAGCAGTGCCCAGGGATGGAGAGATACGCAGTATTTT.

This clone appeared once. The rearrangement joins TRBV6-4 to TRBJ2-1; D perhaps matches TRBD1 (6 bases). The V and J ends lost 4 bases and 9 bases respectively, with 16 bases between them. This CDR3 comprises 14 residues. Germline CDR1 MRHNA, CDR2 SNTAGT. The CDR3 DNA reads as TGTGCCAGCAGTGTGATACAGGGTAATGGTGAGCAGTTCTTC. This codes for CASSVIQGNGEQFF.

The rearrangement uses TRBV28 and TRBJ2-7, with 7 positions matching TRBD1. CDR3 length: 15 amino acids. The V gene's germline CDR1 is MDHEN and CDR2 SYDVKM. Losses at the gene ends were 7 bases for V and 3 bases for J; bases not matched to a gene: 12. This chain's CDR3 is CASTPGQAAYYEQYF. CDR3 in DNA: TGTGCCAGCACTCCTGGACAGGCAGCTTACTACGAGCAGTACTTC.

This chain connects TRBV29-1 to TRBJ2-6; tentatively, D is TRBD1 (6 bases). The CDR3 runs to 16 residues. Between the trimmed V and J ends, which lost 6 bases and 0 bases, there was a span of 15 bases. Germline CDR1 reads SQVTM; CDR2 reads ANQGSEA. The CDR3 spells CSVSRDNFSGANVLTF. The CDR3 nucleotides are TGCAGCGTGTCCCGGGACAACTTCTCTGGGGCCAACGTCCTGACTTTC.

Only a few counts were recorded for this clone. The chain links TRBV18 to TRBJ1-5, with 8 bases lining up with TRBD1. CDR3 length: 18 amino acids. Germline assignment: CDR1 KGHSH and CDR2 LQKENI. The junction had 9 bases not matched to a gene; V was cut back by 1 base and J by 1 base. The DNA of the CDR3 is TGTGCCAGCTCACCACTTTCCAGGGGGCAAGGGAGCAATCAGCCCCAGCATTTT. Translating it yields CASSPLSRGQGSNQPQHF. Complete variable domain (other parts from reference TRBV18 and TRBJ1-5): NAGVMQNPRHLVRRRGQEARLRCSPMKGHSHVYWYRQLPEEGLKFMVYLQKENIIDESGMPKERFSAEFPKEGPSILRIQQVVRGDSAAYFCASSPLSRGQGSNQPQHFGDGTRLSIL.

V gene TRBV5-1 combines with J gene TRBJ2-7; 8 nucleotides match TRBD1. Germline V gives CDR1 SGHRS, CDR2 YFSETQ. V lost 5 bases to trimming and J lost 3 bases; unmatched junction nucleotides: 4. The CDR3 covers 13 residues. In DNA form, the CDR3 reads TGCGCCAGCAGTCACGGGACAGGCTACGAGCAGTACTTC. Residues: CASSHGTGYEQYF.

The V call is TRBV20-1, the J call TRBJ1-6, with D uncertain. The V gene's germline CDR1 is DFQATT and CDR2 SNEGSKA (reference sequence). The CDR3 has 15 residues. V was pared by 3 bases and J by 7 bases, with 16 bases between. In nucleotides, the CDR3 is TGCAGTGCTAGTGAGGGAGGACTTTTAAATTCACCCCTCCACTTT. Its translation: CSASEGGLLNSPLHF.

The chain links TRBV6-5 to TRBJ2-2, with 8 bases aligning to TRBD1. Trimming took 6 bases from V and 6 from J; bases not matched to a gene: 9. Per the germline V gene, CDR1 is MNHEY and CDR2 is SVGAGI. The CDR3 sequence is 15 residues long. CDR3 protein: CASRMRTGYPGELFF. CDR3 DNA: TGTGCCAGCAGGATGCGGACAGGGTACCCCGGGGAGCTGTTTTTT.

Turning to this clone: Other DNA sequences in this specimen translate into the identical CDR3. The chain uses TRBV5-1 and TRBJ1-1, with 8 bases fitting TRBD1. Germline assignment: CDR1 SGHRS and CDR2 YFSETQ. There are 14 residues in the CDR3. Trimming removed 1 base from V and 2 bases from J; junction bases left unmatched: 1. The CDR3 nucleotides are TGCGCCAGCAGCTTGCAGGGGGCAAACACTGAAGCTTTCTTT. Translating it yields CASSLQGANTEAFF.

The gene calls are TRBV10-3 and TRBJ1-5, with D hard to call. Per germline, CDR1 ENHRY and CDR2 SYGVKD. The CDR3 contains 15 residues. The V and J ends lost 3 bases and 1 base respectively, with 10 bases between them. CDR3 nucleotide sequence: TGTGCCATCAGTGAAAACCCCGGGAGCAATCAGCCCCAGCATTTT. Encoded protein: CAISENPGSNQPQHF.

V usage is TRBV10-1 and J usage is TRBJ1-1; tentatively, D is TRBD1 (5 bases). The germline V gene has CDR1 WNHNN and CDR2 SYGVQD (reference sequence). V dropped 5 bases and J dropped 5 bases, with 12 bases sitting between them. This CDR3 is 13 amino acids long. The CDR3: CASSTTQGTEAFF. The CDR3 nucleotides read TGCGCCAGCAGTACTACCCAGGGAACTGAAGCTTTCTTT.

This clone was recorded only once. The rearrangement joins TRBV10-3 to TRBJ1-6, with TRBD1 matching over 8 bases. The junction had 1 base not matched to a gene; V was cut back by 0 bases and J by 9 bases. Per the germline V gene, CDR1 is ENHRY and CDR2 is SYGVKD. CDR3 length equals 14 residues. The CDR3 here is CAISESTGVSPLHF. In nucleotides, the CDR3 is TGTGCCATCAGTGAGTCGACAGGGGTTTCACCCCTCCACTTT.

This clone was recorded a few times. The chain uses TRBV7-9 and TRBJ2-7, with TRBD2 identical over 12 bases. This CDR3 has 15 residues. Germline-derived CDR1 and CDR2 are SEHNR and FQNEAQ (reference sequence). Trimming at V came to 5 bases and at J to 3 bases, leaving 5 bases not matched to a gene. CDR3 DNA sequence: TGTGCCAGCAGCCTAACTAGCGGGGGGAGCTACGAGCAGTACTTC. It yields the protein CASSLTSGGSYEQYF.

This sequence joins TRBV11-2 and TRBJ1-1; D is undetermined. CDR1 is SGHAT, CDR2 FQNNGV, per germline. The CDR3 spans 15 residues. Trimming took 0 bases from V and 0 from J, leaving 8 bases between them. CDR3 DNA sequence: TGTGCCAGCAGCTTAGAGACAACCCTGAACACTGAAGCTTTCTTT. This codes for CASSLETTLNTEAFF. The full variable domain, with the rest looked up from reference TRBV11-2 and TRBJ1-1, is EAGVAQSPRYKIIEKRQSVAFWCNPISGHATLYWYQQILGQGPKLLIQFQNNGVVDDSQLPKDRFSAERLKGVDSTLKIQPAKLEDSAVYLCASSLETTLNTEAFFGQGTRLTVV.

The chain joins TRBV18 to TRBJ2-7; 8 nucleotides line up with TRBD1. CDR3 length: 17 residues. Trimming removed 0 bases from V and 3 bases from J; junction bases left unmatched: 10. CDR1 and CDR2 from the germline V gene are KGHSH and LQKENI. Here the CDR3 DNA reads TGTGCCAGCTCACCACCCGTCCCTTGGACAGGGAACTACGAGCAGTACTTC. This translates into CASSPPVPWTGNYEQYF.

This clone was picked up one time. The gene calls are TRBV29-1 and TRBJ1-1, with 8 bases fitting TRBD1. Germline trimming cut 6 bases from V and 0 bases from J; bases unmatched to any gene: 6. Germline V gives CDR1 SQVTM, CDR2 ANQGSEA. The CDR3 totals 14 residues. Written as DNA, the CDR3 is TGCAGCGTGACCCGGACAGGGATGAACACTGAAGCTTTCTTT. Its protein is CSVTRTGMNTEAFF. The variable domain in full, completed from reference TRBV29-1 and TRBJ1-1, reads SAVISQKPSRDICQRGTSLTIQCQVDSQVTMMFWYRQQPGQSLTLIATANQGSEATYESGFVIDKFPISRPNLTFSTLTVSNMSPEDSSIYLCSVTRTGMNTEAFFGQGTRLTVV.

Concerning this clone: Other DNA sequences in this specimen translate into the identical CDR3. V usage is TRBV5-4 and J usage is TRBJ2-7, with D unclear. This CDR3 contains 12 residues. CDR1 and CDR2 from the germline V gene are SGHNT and YYREEE (reference sequence). Trimming removed 0 bases from V and 4 bases from J, with 5 bases in between. CDR3 protein: CASSLDGYEQYF. CDR3 coding DNA: TGTGCCAGCAGCTTGGACGGTTACGAGCAGTACTTC. The full variable domain, in which reference TRBV5-4 and TRBJ2-7 provide the parts outside the CDR3, is ETGVTQSPTHLIKTRGQQVTLRCSSQSGHNTVSWYQQALGQGPQFIFQYYREEENGRGNFPPRFSGLQFPNYSSELNVNALELDDSALYLCASSLDGYEQYFGPGTRLTVT.

The DNA of the CDR3 is TGTGCCAGCAGCCCAAGGACAGGCTTGGACAATGAGCAGTTCTTC. Its translation: CASSPRTGLDNEQFF. This chain links TRBV7-3 with TRBJ2-1, with 7 bases aligning to TRBD1. V lost 5 bases, J lost 5 bases, and 9 bases stayed unmatched. The CDR3 extends over 15 amino acids. Germline V gene data show CDR1 as SGHTA and CDR2 as FQGTGA. Filled out from reference TRBV7-3 and TRBJ2-1, the complete variable domain reads GAGVSQTPSNKVTEKGKYVELRCDPISGHTALYWYRQSLGQGPEFLIYFQGTGAADDSGLPNDRFFAVRPEGSVSTLKIQRTERGDSAVYLCASSPRTGLDNEQFFGPGTRLTVL.

The V and J genes are TRBV4-3 and TRBJ1-2, with 8 bases identical to TRBD1. CDR1 LGHNA and CDR2 YSLEER come from the germline V gene. This CDR3 is 14 amino acids long. The J segment lost 7 bases and the V segment lost 2 bases, leaving 6 bases of the junction unmatched. This chain's CDR3 is CASSQRQGFGGYTF. The CDR3 DNA reads as TGCGCCAGCAGCCAAAGACAGGGGTTTGGTGGCTACACCTTC.

This sequence joins TRBV24-1 and TRBJ2-1; 7 positions agree with TRBD1. From germline, CDR1 is KGHDR and CDR2 SFDVKD. Trimming removed 0 bases from V and 6 bases from J; junction bases left unmatched: 13. The CDR3 runs 18 residues. The CDR3 protein is CATSDLARAGGSGNEQFF. The CDR3 DNA reads as TGTGCCACCAGTGATTTGGCTCGGGCAGGGGGTTCCGGCAATGAGCAGTTCTTC.

This clone was observed a handful of times. The rearrangement uses TRBV4-1 and TRBJ2-7; 8 bases are shared with TRBD1. The V gene's germline CDR1 is MGHRA and CDR2 YSYEKL. The CDR3 extends over 16 amino acids. Germline trimming cut 0 bases from V and 5 bases from J; bases unmatched to any gene: 9. The CDR3 region is CASSQEVGQGFDEQYF. CDR3 DNA: TGCGCCAGCAGCCAAGAAGTAGGACAGGGTTTCGACGAGCAGTACTTC.

The rearrangement links TRBV6-5 to TRBJ1-5; maybe TRBD1 (6 bases). The V end lost 6 bases, the J end lost 2 bases, and 14 bases lay between the germline ends. The germline V gene encodes CDR1 MNHEY and CDR2 SVGAGI. The CDR3 spans 15 residues. This CDR3 reads CASRDRQAGNQPQHF. CDR3 sequence (DNA): TGTGCCAGCAGAGACCGACAGGCGGGCAATCAGCCCCAGCATTTT.

This clone was seen a few times. The CDR3 here is CASGGLAGSETQYF. In nucleotides, the CDR3 is TGCGCCAGCGGGGGACTAGCGGGAAGCGAGACCCAGTACTTC. This chain uses TRBV5-1 with TRBJ2-5; 13 nucleotides agree with TRBD2. V gave up 7 bases and J gave up 5 bases; unmatched junction bases: 5. CDR3 length: 14 amino acids. Per germline, CDR1 SGHRS and CDR2 YFSETQ. The full variable domain, completed using reference TRBV5-1 and TRBJ2-5, is KAGVTQTPRYLIKTRGQQVTLSCSPISGHRSVSWYQQTPGQGLQFLFEYFSETQRNKGNFPGRFSGRQFSNSRSEMNVSTLELGDSALYLCASGGLAGSETQYFGPGTRLLVL.

The chain couples TRBV9 to TRBJ2-1; a possible D gene is TRBD2 (6 bases). CDR1 is SGDLS, CDR2 YYNGEE, per germline. V gave up 0 bases and J gave up 1 base, with 14 bases separating them. This CDR3 has 17 amino acids. The CDR3 sequence is CASSVVPRGFSYNEQFF. In DNA form, the CDR3 reads TGTGCCAGCAGCGTAGTCCCTCGGGGGTTTTCCTACAATGAGCAGTTCTTC.

The sample holds a few counts of this clone. The rearrangement links TRBV5-5 to TRBJ2-5, with 7 bases identical to TRBD1. Per the germline V gene, CDR1 is SGHKS and CDR2 is YYEKEE (reference sequence). The CDR3 totals 15 residues. The V and J ends lost 1 base and 10 bases, in that order; junction bases with no gene match: 13. In DNA, the CDR3 is TGTGCCAGCAGCTTGTTACGGGACAGCACGTTTGGCCAGTACTTC. Its translation: CASSLLRDSTFGQYF.

The J gene is TRBJ2-7, the V gene TRBV7-8, with 7 bases matching TRBD1. V was clipped by 4 bases and J by 0 bases; unmatched bases: 3. The CDR3 is 14 residues long. Germline-derived CDR1 and CDR2 are SGHVS and FQNEAQ. CDR3 nucleotide sequence: TGTGCCAGCAGCTCAAAGGGGGCCTCCTACGAGCAGTACTTC. Translating it yields CASSSKGASYEQYF. Drawing the rest from reference TRBV7-8 and TRBJ2-7, the complete variable domain is GAGVSQSPRYKVAKRGQDVALRCDPISGHVSLFWYQQALGQGPEFLTYFQNEAQLDKSGLPSDRFFAERPEGSVSTLKIQRTQQEDSAVYLCASSSKGASYEQYFGPGTRLTVT.

This sequence joins TRBV6-5 and TRBJ2-7, with a tentative D call TRBD2 (6 bases). There are 15 residues in the CDR3. The ends were cut back, 0 bases at V and 4 bases at J, with 13 bases in the middle. Germline V gene data show CDR1 as MNHEY and CDR2 as SVGAGI. This CDR3 is CASSYSYGEEYEQYF. CDR3 bases: TGTGCCAGCAGTTACTCATACGGGGAGGAATACGAGCAGTACTTC.

The chain joins TRBV4-2 to TRBJ2-7, with 10 bases identical to TRBD2. The CDR3 has 13 residues. Trimming took 4 bases from V and 4 from J; bases not matched to a gene: 1. The germline V gene encodes CDR1 LGHNA and CDR2 YNFKEQ. The CDR3 DNA follows: TGTGCCAGCAGCCCGGGACTAGCGTACGAGCAGTACTTC. Its translation is CASSPGLAYEQYF.